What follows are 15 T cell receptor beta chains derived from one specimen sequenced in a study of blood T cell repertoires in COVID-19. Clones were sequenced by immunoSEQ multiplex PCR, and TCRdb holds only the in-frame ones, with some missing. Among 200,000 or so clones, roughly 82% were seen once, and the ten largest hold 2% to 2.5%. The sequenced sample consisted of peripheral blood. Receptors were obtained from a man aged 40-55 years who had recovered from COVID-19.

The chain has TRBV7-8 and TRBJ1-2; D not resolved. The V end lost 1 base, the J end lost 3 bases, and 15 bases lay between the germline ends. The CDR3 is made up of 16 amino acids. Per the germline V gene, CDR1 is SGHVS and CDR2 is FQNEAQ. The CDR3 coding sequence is TGTGCCAGCAGCTTAGGAGGGTCCGTCGGGCACTATGGCTACACCTTC. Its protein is CASSLGGSVGHYGYTF.

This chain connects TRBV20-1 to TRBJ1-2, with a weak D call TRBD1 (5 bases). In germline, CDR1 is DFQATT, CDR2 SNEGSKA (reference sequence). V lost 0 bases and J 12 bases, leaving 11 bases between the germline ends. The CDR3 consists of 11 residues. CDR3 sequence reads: CSARDVGGNTF. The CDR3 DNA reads TGCAGTGCTAGAGATGTGGGGGGGAACACCTTC.

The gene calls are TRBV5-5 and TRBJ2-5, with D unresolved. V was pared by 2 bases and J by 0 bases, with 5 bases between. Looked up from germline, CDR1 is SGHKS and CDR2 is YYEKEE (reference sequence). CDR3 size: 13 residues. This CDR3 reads CASSFADQETQYF. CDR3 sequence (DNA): TGTGCCAGCAGCTTCGCGGACCAAGAGACCCAGTACTTC.

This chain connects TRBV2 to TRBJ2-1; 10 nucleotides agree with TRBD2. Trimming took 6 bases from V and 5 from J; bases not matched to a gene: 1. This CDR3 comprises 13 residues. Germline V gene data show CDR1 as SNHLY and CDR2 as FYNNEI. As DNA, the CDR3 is TGTGCCAGCAGACTAGCGGGGAACAATGAGCAGTTCTTC. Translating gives CASRLAGNNEQFF.

Written as DNA, the CDR3 is TGTGCCAGCAGATCCGGTGGAGATGAGCAGTTCTTC. It is translated as CASRSGGDEQFF. The chain uses TRBV3-1 (or the pseudogene TRBV3-2) and TRBJ2-1; D gene uncertain. Germline V gene sequence: CDR1 LGHDT, CDR2 YNNKEL (reference sequence). The CDR3 loop spans 12 amino acids. The germline V and J ends were trimmed by 6 bases and 8 bases, with 11 bases remaining between them.

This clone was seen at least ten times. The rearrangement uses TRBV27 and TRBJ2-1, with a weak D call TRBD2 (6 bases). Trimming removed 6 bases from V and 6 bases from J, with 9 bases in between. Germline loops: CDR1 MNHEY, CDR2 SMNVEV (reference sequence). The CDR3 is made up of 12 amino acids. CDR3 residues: CASRMGGNEQFF. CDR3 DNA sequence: TGTGCCAGCAGAATGGGGGGCAATGAGCAGTTCTTC.

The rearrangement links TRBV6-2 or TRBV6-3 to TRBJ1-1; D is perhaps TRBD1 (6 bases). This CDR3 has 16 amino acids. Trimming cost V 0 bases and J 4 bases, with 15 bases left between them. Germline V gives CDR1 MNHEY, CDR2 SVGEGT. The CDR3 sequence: CASSYSITGTGTEAFF. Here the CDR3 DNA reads TGTGCCAGCAGTTACTCGATCACAGGGACGGGCACTGAAGCTTTCTTT.

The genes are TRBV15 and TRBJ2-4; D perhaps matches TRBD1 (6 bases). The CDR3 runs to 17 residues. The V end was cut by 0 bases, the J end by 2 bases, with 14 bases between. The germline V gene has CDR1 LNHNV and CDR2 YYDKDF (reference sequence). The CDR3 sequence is CATSRENAGVSKNIQYF. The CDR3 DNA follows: TGTGCCACCAGCAGAGAAAATGCAGGGGTCTCCAAAAACATTCAGTACTTC.

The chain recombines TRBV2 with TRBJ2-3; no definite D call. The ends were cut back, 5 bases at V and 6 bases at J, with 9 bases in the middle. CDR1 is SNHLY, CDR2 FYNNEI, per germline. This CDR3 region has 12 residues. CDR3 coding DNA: TGTGCCAGCAGTCCGAAGCGCGATACGCAGTATTTT. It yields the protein CASSPKRDTQYF. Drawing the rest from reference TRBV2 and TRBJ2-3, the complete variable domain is EPEVTQTPSHQVTQMGQEVILRCVPISNHLYFYWYRQILGQKVEFLVSFYNNEISEKSEIFDDQFSVERPDGSNFTLKIRSTKLEDSAMYFCASSPKRDTQYFGPGTRLTVL.

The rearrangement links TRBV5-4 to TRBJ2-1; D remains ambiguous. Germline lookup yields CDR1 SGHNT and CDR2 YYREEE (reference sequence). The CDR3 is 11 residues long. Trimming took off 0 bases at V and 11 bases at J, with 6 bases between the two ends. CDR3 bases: TGTGCCAGCAGCTTGGGGGCTCAGCAGTTCTTC. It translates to CASSLGAQQFF.

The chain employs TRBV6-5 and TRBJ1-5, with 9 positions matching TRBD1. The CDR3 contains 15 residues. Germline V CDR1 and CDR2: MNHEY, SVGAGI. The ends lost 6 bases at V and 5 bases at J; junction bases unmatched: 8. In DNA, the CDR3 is TGTGCCAGCAGATTACTGGGACAGGGCGATCAGCCCCAGCATTTT. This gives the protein CASRLLGQGDQPQHF.

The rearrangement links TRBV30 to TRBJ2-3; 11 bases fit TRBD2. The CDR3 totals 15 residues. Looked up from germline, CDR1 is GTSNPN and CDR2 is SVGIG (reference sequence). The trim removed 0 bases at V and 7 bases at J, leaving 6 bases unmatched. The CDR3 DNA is TGTGCCTGGAGTGTAATTAGCGGGGGGGCAAATACGCAGTATTTT. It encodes CAWSVISGGANTQYF.

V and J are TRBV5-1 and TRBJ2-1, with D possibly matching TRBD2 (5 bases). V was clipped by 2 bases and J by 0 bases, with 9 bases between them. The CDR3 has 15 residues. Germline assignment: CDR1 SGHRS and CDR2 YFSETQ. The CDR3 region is CASSFWESSYNEQFF. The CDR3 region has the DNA TGCGCCAGCAGCTTCTGGGAGAGCTCCTACAATGAGCAGTTCTTC.

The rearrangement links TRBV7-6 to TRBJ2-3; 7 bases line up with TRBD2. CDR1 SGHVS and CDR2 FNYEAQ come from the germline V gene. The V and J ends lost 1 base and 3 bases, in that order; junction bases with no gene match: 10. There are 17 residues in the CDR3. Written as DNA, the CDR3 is TGTGCCAGCAGCTTAGTGGAAGGGAGGGCCTTTACAGATACGCAGTATTTT. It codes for CASSLVEGRAFTDTQYF.

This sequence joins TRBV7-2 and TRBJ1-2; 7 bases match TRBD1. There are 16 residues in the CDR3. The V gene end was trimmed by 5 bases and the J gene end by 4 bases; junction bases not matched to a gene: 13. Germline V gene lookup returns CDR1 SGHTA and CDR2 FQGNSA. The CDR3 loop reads CASSTHGQALGYGYTF. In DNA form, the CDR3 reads TGTGCCAGCAGCACCCACGGACAGGCCTTGGGCTATGGCTACACCTTC.